The 23 T cell receptor beta chains listed next were all sequenced from one sample in a study of blood T cell repertoires in COVID-19. The data were produced by immunoSEQ multiplex PCR, yet TCRdb's version contains in-frame clones alone and is incomplete. The sample carries about 80,000 clones, around 88% recorded once. Sequencing was carried out using peripheral blood. These receptor sequences come from an elderly woman with acute or convalescent COVID-19.

This sequence joins TRBV9 and TRBJ1-2; D perhaps matches TRBD1 (5 bases). CDR3 length: 14 residues. Germline V gives CDR1 SGDLS, CDR2 YYNGEE. The ends were cut back, 4 bases at V and 3 bases at J, with 13 bases in the middle. The CDR3 reads CASSPRGEDYGYTF. The CDR3 region has the DNA TGTGCCAGCAGCCCCCGAGGGGAGGACTATGGCTACACCTTC.

V and J are TRBV27 and TRBJ2-2, with D possibly matching TRBD1 (6 bases). Deletions cut 6 bases from V and 6 bases from J, with 17 bases between. Germline CDR1 is MNHEY and CDR2 is SMNVEV (reference sequence). CDR3 length: 15 residues. The CDR3 DNA follows: TGTGCCAGCAGCCGATCCGGGACAAATCCCGGGGAGCTGTTTTTT. Its translation: CASSRSGTNPGELFF.

The chain employs TRBV19 and TRBJ1-6; the D gene is possibly TRBD1 (5 bases). Trimming took off 3 bases at V and 0 bases at J, with 9 bases between the two ends. CDR3 size: 16 residues. Germline-derived CDR1 and CDR2 are LNHDA and SQIVND (reference sequence). In DNA form, the CDR3 reads TGTGCCAGTAGTATTTCGACAGTCTCCTATAATTCACCCCTCCACTTT. This translates into CASSISTVSYNSPLHF.

Remarks on this clone: A read error may account for a junction end that differs from germline. The rearrangement uses TRBV7-7 and TRBJ1-1; D unresolved. Germline lookup yields CDR1 SSHAT and CDR2 FNYEAQ (reference sequence). CDR3 length: 13 residues. The CDR3 region has the DNA TGTGCTAGCAGCTTATCAGAGAACACTGAAGCTTTCTTT. It is translated as CASSLSENTEAFF.

The chain joins TRBV24-1 to TRBJ2-3; TRBD1 might be the D (7 bases). Between the trimmed V and J ends, which lost 3 bases and 4 bases, there was a span of 13 bases. The germline V gene has CDR1 KGHDR and CDR2 SFDVKD. The CDR3 covers 15 residues. CDR3 residues: CATSDPARGADTQYF. For the CDR3, the DNA is TGTGCCACCAGTGATCCCGCCAGGGGGGCAGATACGCAGTATTTT.

The chain is built from TRBV9 and TRBJ1-2; 8 positions agree with TRBD1. V dropped 0 bases and J dropped 4; count of bases not matched to a gene: 2. The CDR3 has 14 amino acids. Germline CDR1 and CDR2: SGDLS and YYNGEE. DNA of the CDR3: TGTGCCAGCAGCGTAGCCGGGACAGGCTATGGCTACACCTTC. Translation: CASSVAGTGYGYTF.

This sequence joins TRBV18 and TRBJ2-1, with 12 positions matching TRBD2. V lost 5 bases, J lost 9 bases, and 2 bases stayed unmatched. The length of the CDR3 is 13 residues. Looked up from germline, CDR1 is KGHSH and CDR2 is LQKENI. CDR3 bases: TGTGCCAGCTCAACACTAGCGGGGGGTGAGCAGTTCTTC. Its translation is CASSTLAGGEQFF. Together with reference TRBV18 and TRBJ2-1, the CDR3 gives the full variable domain: NAGVMQNPRHLVRRRGQEARLRCSPMKGHSHVYWYRQLPEEGLKFMVYLQKENIIDESGMPKERFSAEFPKEGPSILRIQQVVRGDSAAYFCASSTLAGGEQFFGPGTRLTVL.

The gene calls are TRBV27 and TRBJ1-5; the D gene is possibly TRBD1 (6 bases). Germline CDR1 and CDR2: MNHEY and SMNVEV (reference sequence). The CDR3 length is 14 residues. V was cut by 6 bases and J by 4 bases, with 13 bases left in between. This chain's CDR3 is CASRPTGRNQPQHF. The CDR3 nucleotides are TGTGCCAGCAGACCTACAGGGCGTAATCAGCCCCAGCATTTT.

V is TRBV5-6 and J is TRBJ2-7, with 10 positions matching TRBD2. Losses at the gene ends were 1 base for V and 1 base for J; bases not matched to a gene: 2. Germline-derived CDR1 and CDR2 are SGHDT and YYEEEE. CDR3 length: 15 amino acids. The CDR3 sequence is CASSLLAGASYEQYF. The CDR3 DNA follows: TGTGCCAGCAGCTTGCTAGCGGGGGCTTCCTACGAGCAGTACTTC.

In its sample, this clone was seen a few times. The chain carries TRBV5-1 and TRBJ2-7; D possibly corresponds to TRBD1 (5 bases). The CDR3 sequence is 14 residues long. Trimming cost V 4 bases and J 5 bases, with 16 bases left between them. Germline-derived CDR1 and CDR2 are SGHRS and YFSETQ. The CDR3 protein is CASSTQGVEHEQYF. The CDR3 DNA follows: TGCGCCAGCAGCACCCAGGGTGTTGAGCACGAGCAGTACTTC.

This clone was observed once. This chain connects TRBV12-2 to TRBJ1-2; TRBD1 reflects the table's D call only, with no check against the DNA. TRBV12-2 has pseudogene status. The CDR3 has 16 amino acids. The CDR3 loop is CASRLYGQGWNYGYTF. CDR3 bases: TGTGCAAGTCGCTTATACGGACAGGGGTGGAACTATGGCTACACCTTC.

V gene TRBV3-1 (or the pseudogene TRBV3-2) combines with J gene TRBJ2-1; 9 bases line up with TRBD1. Looked up from germline, CDR1 is LGHDT and CDR2 is YNNKEL (reference sequence). The V gene end was trimmed by 6 bases and the J gene end by 5 bases; junction bases not matched to a gene: 5. CDR3 length: 14 amino acids. This CDR3 reads CASSRQGGDNEQFF. The CDR3 DNA is TGTGCCAGCAGTCGACAGGGGGGGGACAATGAGCAGTTCTTC.

J is TRBJ2-1 and V is TRBV10-2; D is perhaps TRBD2 (6 bases). The CDR3 totals 16 residues. In germline, CDR1 is WSHSY, CDR2 SAAADI. Trimming left V 0 bases short and J 10 bases short, with 19 bases between. The CDR3 nucleotides read TGCGCCAGCAGTGAGTCAGCGGGTAGCGGAGGTGGGGAGCAGTTCTTC. The encoded protein is CASSESAGSGGGEQFF.

The rearrangement links TRBV5-5 to TRBJ1-4; D is ambiguous. The CDR3 totals 15 residues. The ends were cut back, 4 bases at V and 10 bases at J, with 20 bases in the middle. Germline V gene data show CDR1 as SGHKS and CDR2 as YYEKEE (reference sequence). This CDR3 is CASSPTSSESGKLFF. The DNA of the CDR3 is TGTGCCAGCAGCCCCACTTCCTCTGAAAGTGGAAAACTGTTTTTT.

The V and J genes are TRBV5-1 and TRBJ2-3; maybe TRBD1 (6 bases). Trimming pared 6 bases from V and 4 bases from J, leaving 15 bases between. This CDR3 comprises 14 residues. CDR1 SGHRS and CDR2 YFSETQ come from the germline V gene. The CDR3 here is CASMRTGPPDTQYF. As DNA, the CDR3 is TGCGCCAGCATGCGAACAGGGCCTCCAGATACGCAGTATTTT.

This sequence joins TRBV7-2 and TRBJ1-1; D is perhaps TRBD1 (5 bases). Germline V CDR1 and CDR2: SGHTA, FQGNSA. Deletions cut 1 base from V and 1 base from J, with 10 bases between. The CDR3 has 15 amino acids. The CDR3 region is CASSLGYGGNTEAFF. CDR3 in DNA: TGTGCCAGCAGCTTAGGATACGGGGGGAACACTGAAGCTTTCTTT.

V gene TRBV30 combines with J gene TRBJ1-6, with 7 positions matching TRBD1. Germline lookup yields CDR1 GTSNPN and CDR2 SVGIG (reference sequence). J lost 6 bases, V lost 3 bases, and 11 bases had no gene match. The CDR3 consists of 16 residues. CDR3 region: CAWRGQARGFNSPLHF. For the CDR3, the DNA is TGTGCCTGGAGAGGACAGGCAAGGGGGTTTAATTCACCCCTCCACTTT.

The chain links TRBV6-5 to TRBJ2-1; D is ambiguous. The germline V gene encodes CDR1 MNHEY and CDR2 SVGAGI. The V end lost 8 bases, the J end lost 1 base, and 12 bases lay between the germline ends. The CDR3 totals 14 residues. The CDR3 is CASAQGGSYNEQFF. In DNA, the CDR3 is TGTGCCAGCGCCCAAGGCGGATCCTACAATGAGCAGTTCTTC.

This clone was seen just once. This chain joins TRBV3-1 (or the pseudogene TRBV3-2) and TRBJ2-5, with TRBD2 matching 11 bases. The germline V gene has CDR1 LGHDT and CDR2 YNNKEL (reference sequence). V gave up 1 base and J gave up 4 bases; unmatched junction bases: 11. This CDR3 has 18 amino acids. The CDR3 protein is CASSQGLSSGRNGETQYF. The CDR3 DNA reads TGTGCCAGCAGCCAAGGTTTGTCTAGCGGGAGGAACGGAGAGACCCAGTACTTC.

V usage is TRBV6-5 and J usage is TRBJ1-6; 7 bases match TRBD1. Germline loops: CDR1 MNHEY, CDR2 SVGAGI. The V and J ends lost 4 bases and 8 bases, in that order; junction bases with no gene match: 8. The CDR3 runs to 15 residues. CDR3 in DNA: TGTGCCAGCAGTTTCGCCCGGGACAGATATTCACCCCTCCACTTT. Its protein is CASSFARDRYSPLHF.

V usage is TRBV9 and J usage is TRBJ1-4; 8 nucleotides align to TRBD1. This CDR3 has 16 amino acids. Germline V gene sequence: CDR1 SGDLS, CDR2 YYNGEE. Trimming removed 0 bases from V and 0 bases from J; junction bases left unmatched: 1. The CDR3 nucleotides are TGTGCCAGCAGCGTAGGACAGGGGCCAACTAATGAAAAACTGTTTTTT. This translates into CASSVGQGPTNEKLFF.

The genes are TRBV16 and TRBJ2-1, with 7 bases matching TRBD1. CDR3 length equals 17 residues. The germline V gene has CDR1 KGHSY and CDR2 FQNENV. With 2 bases clipped from V and 1 base from J, the junction kept 8 bases outside the gene matches. CDR3 sequence: CASSQPDRAQSYNEQFF. DNA for the CDR3: TGTGCCAGCAGCCAACCTGACAGGGCACAATCCTACAATGAGCAGTTCTTC.

V is TRBV15 and J is TRBJ2-1; 12 positions agree with TRBD2. Germline trimming cut 3 bases from V and 7 bases from J; bases unmatched to any gene: 16. The CDR3 consists of 19 residues. Germline V lookup: CDR1 LNHNV, CDR2 YYDKDF (reference sequence). CDR3 protein: CATSSPLLPRTSGVNEQFF. The CDR3 coding sequence is TGTGCCACCAGCAGTCCCCTCTTGCCAAGGACTAGCGGGGTTAATGAGCAGTTCTTC.